The following is a T cell receptor (beta chain) sequence with its context. Its specific antigen is unknown. There are no base qualities to consult, and no much larger clone falls within one base. These data come from a study of CD8 T cells in Susac syndrome (dated 2019 in TCRdb). Context from the whole study: Repertoire sequencing was used to test whether CD8+ T cell activation and differentiation in Susac syndrome was antigen driven. The paper as a whole reports these results and caveats: The TCR sequencing and HLA analysis was acknowledged to have included a relatively small number of individuals.

High-throughput TCR beta sequencing profiled peripheral blood CD8+ and CD4+ T cells from healthy donors, Susac syndrome patients and multiple sclerosis patients. Healthy donors were included as age- and sex-matched controls. CD8+ TEMRA cells were enriched by FACS, while bulk CD8+ and CD4+ T cells were purified by magnetic negative isolation. Blood was collected in EDTA tubes and processed within 24 hours, with PBMCs isolated through density gradient centrifugation. PBMCs intended for TCR sequencing were frozen in liquid nitrogen and were later thawed in a 37 degrees C water bath. Purity of sorted or isolated CD4+, CD8+ and CD8+ TEMRA cells was at least 90%. RNA was extracted with the RNeasy kit and 0.5 to 1 ug was reverse transcribed using random hexamers. The immunoSEQ multiplex PCR assay, covering 54 Vbeta and 13 Jbeta segments, was used to amplify TCR beta CDR3 regions. To correct PCR amplification bias, a synthetic template baseline was used for both primer optimization and computational correction. The paper's processing steps were these. Reads were annotated to V, D and J genes according to IMGT and were analyzed with immunoSEQ Analyzer, with only productive sequences retained. Clonality was computed as one minus Shannon entropy normalized by log2 of the number of productive unique sequences. For each patient and control, public and private clones were evaluated among the 100 most prevalent clones. A clone was defined as Susac-specific if it was absent from the healthy and MS cohorts, from about 1,100 published viral clones and from other ImmuneACCESS disease sequences. Using fastp at Q25 and MiXCR, TCRdb reprocessed the public reads and kept productive beta chains. Every CDR3 protein is listed once, alongside the most common genes and DNA of its rows. These V and J calls rely on TCRdb rather than the paper's analysis. The table for this sample lists around 130,000 distinct CDR3 sequences; around 94% of them were counted only once. The top ten clones comprise about 0.098% of the sample.

Reading from cysteine to phenylalanine, the CDR3 counts 14 amino acids. CDR3 DNA only is kept here, 42 bases in frame from base 1. From V the trimming removes 1 base and from J it removes 8 bases, while the gene matches leave 4 bases of the junction unaccounted for. Reading the germline V gene gives CDR1 SGHTA and CDR2 FQGNSA. Sequenced material: CD4+ T cells from PBMCs. The origin of this receptor is a human donor in good health. This receptor chain uses TRBV7-2 and TRBJ1-2; TRBD1 lines up with 10 middle nucleotides. The nucleotide sequence reads TGTGCCAGCAGCTTAGACCGGGACAGGGGAGGCTACACCTTC. The resulting protein is CASSLDRDRGGYTF.